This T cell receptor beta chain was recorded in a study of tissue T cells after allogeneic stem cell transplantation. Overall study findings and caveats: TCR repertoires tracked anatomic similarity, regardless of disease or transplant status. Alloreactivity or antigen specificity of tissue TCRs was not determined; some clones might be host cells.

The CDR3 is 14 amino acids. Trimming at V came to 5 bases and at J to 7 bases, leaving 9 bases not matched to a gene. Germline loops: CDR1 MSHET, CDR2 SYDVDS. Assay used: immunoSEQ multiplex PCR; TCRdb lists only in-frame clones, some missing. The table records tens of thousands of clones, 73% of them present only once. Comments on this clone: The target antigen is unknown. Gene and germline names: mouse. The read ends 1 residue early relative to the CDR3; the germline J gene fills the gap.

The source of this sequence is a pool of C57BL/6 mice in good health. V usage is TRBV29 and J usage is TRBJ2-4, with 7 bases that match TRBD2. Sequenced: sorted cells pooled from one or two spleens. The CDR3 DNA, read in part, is TGTGCTAGCAGTCATCCCTGGGGGTGGGACACCTTGTAC. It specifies CASSHPWGWDTLY. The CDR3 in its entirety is CASSHPWGWDTLYF.